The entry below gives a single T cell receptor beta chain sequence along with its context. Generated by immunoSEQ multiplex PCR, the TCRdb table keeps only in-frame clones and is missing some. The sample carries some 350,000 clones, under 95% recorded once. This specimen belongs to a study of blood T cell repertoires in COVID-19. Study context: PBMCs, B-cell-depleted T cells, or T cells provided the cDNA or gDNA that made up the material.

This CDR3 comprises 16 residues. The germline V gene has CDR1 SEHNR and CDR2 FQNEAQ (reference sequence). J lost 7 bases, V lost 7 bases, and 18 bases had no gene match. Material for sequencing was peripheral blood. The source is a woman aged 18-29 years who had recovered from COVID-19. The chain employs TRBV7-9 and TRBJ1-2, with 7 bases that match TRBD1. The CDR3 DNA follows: TGTGCCAGCACCCCGGGACAGCCTCTCAGGCTTGGTGGCTACACCTTC. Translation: CASTPGQPLRLGGYTF.